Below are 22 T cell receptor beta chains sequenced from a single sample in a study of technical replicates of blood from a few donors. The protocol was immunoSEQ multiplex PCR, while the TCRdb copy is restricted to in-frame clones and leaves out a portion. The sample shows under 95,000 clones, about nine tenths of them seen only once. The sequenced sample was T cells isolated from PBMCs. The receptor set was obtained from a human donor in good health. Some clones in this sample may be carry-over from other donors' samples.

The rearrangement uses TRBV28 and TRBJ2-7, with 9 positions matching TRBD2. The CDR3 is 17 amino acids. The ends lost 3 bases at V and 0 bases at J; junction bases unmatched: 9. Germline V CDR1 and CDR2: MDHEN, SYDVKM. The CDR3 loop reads CASSFGSAGGPSYEQYF. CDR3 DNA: TGTGCCAGCAGTTTTGGGAGTGCGGGAGGGCCCTCCTACGAGCAGTACTTC.

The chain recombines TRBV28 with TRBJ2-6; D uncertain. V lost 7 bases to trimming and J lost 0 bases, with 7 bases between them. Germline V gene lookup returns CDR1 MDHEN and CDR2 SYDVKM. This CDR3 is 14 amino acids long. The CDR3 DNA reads TGTGCCAGCAACATCGCCTCTGGGGCCAACGTCCTGACTTTC. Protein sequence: CASNIASGANVLTF.

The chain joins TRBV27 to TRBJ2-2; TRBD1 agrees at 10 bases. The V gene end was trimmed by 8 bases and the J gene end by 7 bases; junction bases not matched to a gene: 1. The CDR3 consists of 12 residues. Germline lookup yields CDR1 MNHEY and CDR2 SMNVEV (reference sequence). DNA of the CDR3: TGTGCCAGCCGGACAGGGGGCGGGGAGCTGTTTTTT. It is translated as CASRTGGGELFF.

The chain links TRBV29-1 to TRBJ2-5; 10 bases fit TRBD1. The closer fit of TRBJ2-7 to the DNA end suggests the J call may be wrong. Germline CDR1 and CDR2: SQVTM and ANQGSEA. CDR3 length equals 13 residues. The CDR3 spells CSVQGQGNYEQYF. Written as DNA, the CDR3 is TGCAGCGTTCAGGGACAGGGGAACTACGAGCAGTACTTC.

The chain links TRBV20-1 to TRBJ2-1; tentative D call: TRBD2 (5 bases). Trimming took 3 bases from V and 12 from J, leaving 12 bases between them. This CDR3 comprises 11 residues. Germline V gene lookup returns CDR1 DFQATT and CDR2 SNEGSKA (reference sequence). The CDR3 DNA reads TGCAGTGCTAGCTCCCTGGCGGGGCAGTTCTTC. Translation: CSASSLAGQFF.

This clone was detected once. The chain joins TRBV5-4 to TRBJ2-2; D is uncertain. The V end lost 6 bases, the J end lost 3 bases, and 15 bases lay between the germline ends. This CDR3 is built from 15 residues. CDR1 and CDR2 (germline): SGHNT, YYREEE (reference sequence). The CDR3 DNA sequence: TGTGCCAGCACCACGACAAGGCCCGACACCGGGGAGCTGTTTTTT. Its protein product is CASTTTRPDTGELFF. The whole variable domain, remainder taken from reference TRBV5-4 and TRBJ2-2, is ETGVTQSPTHLIKTRGQQVTLRCSSQSGHNTVSWYQQALGQGPQFIFQYYREEENGRGNFPPRFSGLQFPNYSSELNVNALELDDSALYLCASTTTRPDTGELFFGEGSRLTVL.

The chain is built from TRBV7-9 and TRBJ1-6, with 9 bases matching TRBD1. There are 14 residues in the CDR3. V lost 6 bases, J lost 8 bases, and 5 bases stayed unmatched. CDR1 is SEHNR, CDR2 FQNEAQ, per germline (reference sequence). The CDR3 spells CASRTGTGYSPLHF. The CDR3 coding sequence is TGTGCCAGCAGAACCGGGACAGGGTATTCACCCCTCCACTTT.

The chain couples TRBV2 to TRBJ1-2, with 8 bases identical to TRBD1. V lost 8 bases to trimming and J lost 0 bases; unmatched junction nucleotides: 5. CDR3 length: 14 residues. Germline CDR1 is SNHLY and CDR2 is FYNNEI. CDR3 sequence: CASSGQGSNYGYTF. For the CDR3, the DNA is TGTGCCAGCTCAGGACAGGGCTCTAACTATGGCTACACCTTC.

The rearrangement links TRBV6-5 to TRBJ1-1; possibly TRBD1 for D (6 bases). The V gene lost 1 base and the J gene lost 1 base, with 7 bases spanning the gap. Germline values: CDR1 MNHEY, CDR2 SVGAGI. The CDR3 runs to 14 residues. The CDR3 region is CASSYWDKNTEAFF. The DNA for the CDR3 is TGTGCCAGCAGTTACTGGGACAAGAACACTGAAGCTTTCTTT.

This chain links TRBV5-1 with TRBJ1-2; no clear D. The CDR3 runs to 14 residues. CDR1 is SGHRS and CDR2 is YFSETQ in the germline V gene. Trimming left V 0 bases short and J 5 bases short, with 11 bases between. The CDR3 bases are TGCGCCAGCAGCTTGGGAGTTACCGCATATGGCTACACCTTC. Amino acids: CASSLGVTAYGYTF.

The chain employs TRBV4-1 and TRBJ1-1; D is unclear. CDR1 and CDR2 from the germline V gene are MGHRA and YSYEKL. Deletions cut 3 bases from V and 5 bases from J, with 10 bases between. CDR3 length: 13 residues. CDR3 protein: CASSHEGETEAFF. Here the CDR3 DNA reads TGCGCCAGCAGCCATGAGGGTGAGACTGAAGCTTTCTTT.

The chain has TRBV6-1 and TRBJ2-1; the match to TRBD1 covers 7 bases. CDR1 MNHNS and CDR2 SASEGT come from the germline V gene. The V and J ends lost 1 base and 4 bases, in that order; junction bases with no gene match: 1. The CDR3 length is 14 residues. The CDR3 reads CASSEGGQYNEQFF. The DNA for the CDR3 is TGTGCCAGCAGTGAAGGGGGACAGTACAATGAGCAGTTCTTC.

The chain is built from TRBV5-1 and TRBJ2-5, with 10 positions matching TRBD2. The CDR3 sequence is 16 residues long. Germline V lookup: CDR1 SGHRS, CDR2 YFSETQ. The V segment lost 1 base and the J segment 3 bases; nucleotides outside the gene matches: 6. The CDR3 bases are TGCGCCAGCAGCTTGCTCGGACTAGCGGTAAAAGAGACCCAGTACTTC. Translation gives CASSLLGLAVKETQYF.

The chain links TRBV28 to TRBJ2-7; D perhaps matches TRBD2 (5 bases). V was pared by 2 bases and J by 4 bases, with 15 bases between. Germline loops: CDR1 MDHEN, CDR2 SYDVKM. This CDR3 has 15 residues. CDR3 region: CASSLTGLGSYEQYF. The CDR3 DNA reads TGTGCCAGCAGTTTAACGGGGTTGGGTTCTTACGAGCAGTACTTC.

Here the CDR3 DNA reads TGTGCCAGCAGCTTAGGAGGGATAGCGGGTAATGAGCAGTTCTTC. The encoded protein is CASSLGGIAGNEQFF. The chain couples TRBV7-9 to TRBJ2-1, with 7 bases matching TRBD2. Unmatched junction bases numbered 7, after V lost 1 base and J lost 7 bases. This CDR3 spans 15 amino acids. The germline V gene encodes CDR1 SEHNR and CDR2 FQNEAQ (reference sequence).

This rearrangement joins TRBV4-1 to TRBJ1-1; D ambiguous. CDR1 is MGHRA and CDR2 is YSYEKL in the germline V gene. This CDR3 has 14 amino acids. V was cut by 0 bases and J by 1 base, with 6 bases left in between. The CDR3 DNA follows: TGCGCCAGCAGCCAAGATATGCGGAACACTGAAGCTTTCTTT. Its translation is CASSQDMRNTEAFF.

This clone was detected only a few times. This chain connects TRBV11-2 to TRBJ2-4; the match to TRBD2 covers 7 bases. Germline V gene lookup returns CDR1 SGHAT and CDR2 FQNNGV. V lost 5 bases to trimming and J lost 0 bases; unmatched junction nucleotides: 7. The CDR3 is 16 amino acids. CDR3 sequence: CASSPRDYTAKNIQYF. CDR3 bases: TGTGCCAGCAGCCCCCGGGACTATACAGCCAAAAACATTCAGTACTTC.

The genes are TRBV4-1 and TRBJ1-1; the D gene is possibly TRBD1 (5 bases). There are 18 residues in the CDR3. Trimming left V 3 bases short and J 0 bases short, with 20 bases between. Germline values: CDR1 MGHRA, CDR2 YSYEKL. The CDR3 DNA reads TGCGCCAGCAGCCATGTTGTTCAGGGTCGAGGAATGAACACTGAAGCTTTCTTT. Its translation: CASSHVVQGRGMNTEAFF.

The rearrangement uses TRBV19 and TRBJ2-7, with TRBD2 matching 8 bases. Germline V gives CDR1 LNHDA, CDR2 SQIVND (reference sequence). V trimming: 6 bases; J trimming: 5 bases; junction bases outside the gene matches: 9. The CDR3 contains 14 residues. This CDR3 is CASSHRGGGDEQYF. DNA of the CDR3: TGTGCCAGTAGCCACCGGGGGGGCGGGGACGAGCAGTACTTC. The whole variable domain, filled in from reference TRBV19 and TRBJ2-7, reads DGGITQSPKYLFRKEGQNVTLSCEQNLNHDAMYWYRQDPGQGLRLIYYSQIVNDFQKGDIAEGYSVSREKKESFPLTVTSAQKNPTAFYLCASSHRGGGDEQYFGPGTRLTVT.

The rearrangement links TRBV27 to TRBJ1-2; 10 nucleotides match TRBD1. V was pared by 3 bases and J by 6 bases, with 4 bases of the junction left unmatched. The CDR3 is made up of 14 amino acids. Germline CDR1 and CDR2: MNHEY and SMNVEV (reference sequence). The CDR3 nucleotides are TGTGCCAGCAGTTTGACGACAGGGGGCGATGGCTACACCTTC. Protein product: CASSLTTGGDGYTF.

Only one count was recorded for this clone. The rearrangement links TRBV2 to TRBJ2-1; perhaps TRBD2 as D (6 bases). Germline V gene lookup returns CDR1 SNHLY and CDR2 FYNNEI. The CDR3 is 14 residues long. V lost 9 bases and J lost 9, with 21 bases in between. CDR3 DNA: TGTGCCAGACTAACTAGCTCGTTGCCTGGTGAGCAGTTCTTC. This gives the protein CARLTSSLPGEQFF.

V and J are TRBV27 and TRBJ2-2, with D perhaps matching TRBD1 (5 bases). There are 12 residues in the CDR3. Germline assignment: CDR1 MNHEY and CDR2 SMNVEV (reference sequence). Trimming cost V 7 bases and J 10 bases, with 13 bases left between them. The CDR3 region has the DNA TGTGCCAGCACAGGGAATACACAGGAGCTGTTTTTT. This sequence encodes CASTGNTQELFF.